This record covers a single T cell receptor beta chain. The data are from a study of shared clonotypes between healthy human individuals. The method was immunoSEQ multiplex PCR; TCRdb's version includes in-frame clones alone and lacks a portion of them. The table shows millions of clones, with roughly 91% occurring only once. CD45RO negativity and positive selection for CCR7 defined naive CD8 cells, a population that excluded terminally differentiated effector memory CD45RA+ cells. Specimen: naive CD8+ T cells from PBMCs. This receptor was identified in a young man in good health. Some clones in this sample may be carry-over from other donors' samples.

In DNA, the CDR3 is TGTGCCAGCAGCCACGGGACTAGCGGGGATGAGCAGTTCTTC. It yields the protein CASSHGTSGDEQFF. V usage is TRBV7-6 and J usage is TRBJ2-1; 13 bases align to TRBD2. V gave up 5 bases and J gave up 8 bases; unmatched junction bases: 3. CDR3 length equals 14 residues. Germline CDR1 is SGHVS and CDR2 is FNYEAQ.